This T cell receptor (beta chain) was identified in a study of human T cells and chemical hapten exposure. On the study more broadly: Patients got weekly scalp diphenylcyclopropenone doses over the approximately 24-week study. Upper-back patch tests with 0.01% DPC were read at 6 days. Small volume differences among pooled libraries mainly caused per-sample TCR yield variation.

This CDR3 contains 13 residues. Germline V gives CDR1 MRHNA, CDR2 SNTAGT. V lost 6 bases and J 0 bases, leaving 7 bases between the germline ends. TCRdb independently ran MiXCR on the RACE reads; one entry per CDR3 protein. The sample consists of about 82,000 distinct CDR3 sequences, around 13% of them appearing once. Time point in this sample: patch test 3, about 24 weeks after DPC sensitization. Treatment specified: therapeutic diphenylcyclopropenone sensitization with weekly scalp DPC. The rearrangement uses TRBV6-4 and TRBJ2-3; the D gene is possibly TRBD2 (5 bases). The starting material was whole blood, obtained in connection with sensitization to the hapten diphenylcyclopropenone (DPC). This TCR was recovered from a woman aged 45-59 years with alopecia areata. Some clones in this sample may be carry-over from other donors' samples. This CDR3 reads CASREESTDTQYF. DNA for the CDR3: TGTGCCAGCAGGGAGGAGAGCACAGATACGCAGTATTTT.